This is a list of T cell receptor beta chains from one sample in a study of CD8 T cells in ankylosing spondylitis. TCRdb itself ran the 5' RACE reads through MiXCR, one entry per CDR3 protein. The sample consists of a few hundred thousand distinct CDR3 sequences, 20% to 30% of them appearing once. The sequenced sample was blood, either unsorted or a sorted T cell fraction (not recorded which). The receptors stem from a male donor with ankylosing spondylitis or in good health (not recorded which). The CDR3 runs from the conserved cysteine through the conserved F or W. The D gene is left open where the match is weak. Some rows have no size entry. The others give once, few or many, or a class for an expanded clone.

J	D	size	V	DNA	CDR3
TRBJ1-2	-	few	TRBV20-1	TGCAGTGCCTTCCTTCCGGGTTTCTATGGCTACACCTTC	CSAFLPGFYGYTF
TRBJ2-5	-	few	TRBV10-1	TGCGCCAGCAGAGTCAGGATGGCAGGGGAACCACAAGAGACCCAGTACTTC	CASRVRMAGEPQETQYF
TRBJ2-4	-	few	TRBV29-1	TGCAGCGTTGAAGTGGTCAGGGCCAAAAACATTCAGTACTTC	CSVEVVRAKNIQYF
TRBJ2-5	-	many	TRBV20-1	TGCAGTGCTAGGCAGAGGCTTACACAAGAGACCCAGTACTTC	CSARQRLTQETQYF
TRBJ2-5	-	many	TRBV10-3	TGTGCCATCAGCCCGGGGGCCAGGGGCCACTACCAAGAGACCCAGTACTTC	CAISPGARGHYQETQYF
TRBJ2-5	-	many	TRBV5-1	TGCGCCAGCAGCTTGCAGGGCTACGAGACCCAGTACTTC	CASSLQGYETQYF
TRBJ2-5	-	few	TRBV3-1	TGTGCCAGCAGCCAAGTGGTTTCCTTGGCCCAGTACTTC	CASSQVVSLAQYF
TRBJ2-3	-	-	TRBV20-1	TGCAGTGCGCCCCGGGGGCTCACAGATACGCAGTATTTT	CSAPRGLTDTQYF
TRBJ2-5	-	few	TRBV6-5	TGTGCCAGCAGTTATGGAGGGGCGGTCGAAGAGACCCAGTACTTC	CASSYGGAVEETQYF
TRBJ2-3	-	few	TRBV29-1	TGCAGCGCCAGGGGGGAGGTCGGTACAGATACGCAGTATTTT	CSARGEVGTDTQYF
TRBJ2-7	-	-	TRBV10-3	TGTGCCATCAGAGCTACAGGATCCTACGAGCAGTACTTC	CAIRATGSYEQYF